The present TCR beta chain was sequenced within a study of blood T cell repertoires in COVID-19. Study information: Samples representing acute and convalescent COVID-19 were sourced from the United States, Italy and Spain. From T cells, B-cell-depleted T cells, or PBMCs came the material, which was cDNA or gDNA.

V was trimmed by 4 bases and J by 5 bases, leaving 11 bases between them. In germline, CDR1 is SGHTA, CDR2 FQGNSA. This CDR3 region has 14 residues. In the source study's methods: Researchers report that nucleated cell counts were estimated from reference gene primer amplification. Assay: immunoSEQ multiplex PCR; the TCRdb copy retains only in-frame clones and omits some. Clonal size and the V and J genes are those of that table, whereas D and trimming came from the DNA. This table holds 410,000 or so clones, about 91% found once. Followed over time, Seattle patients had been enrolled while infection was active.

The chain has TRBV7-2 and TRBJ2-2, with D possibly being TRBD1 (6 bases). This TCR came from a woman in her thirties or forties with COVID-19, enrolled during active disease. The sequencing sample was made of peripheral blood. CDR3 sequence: CASSSRGWTGELFF. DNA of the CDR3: TGTGCCAGCAGCTCAAGGGGGTGGACCGGGGAGCTGTTTTTT.